This T cell receptor beta chain is from a study of human T cells and chemical hapten exposure (dated by TCRdb to 2020 to 2022). At the level of the whole study: Libraries were combined into a pool for sequencing, and differences in TCR yield between samples came mainly from small differences in library volumes within the pool. The study tracked peripheral blood TCR repertoire changes in vivo during primary and secondary sensitization to the hapten diphenylcyclopropenone (DPC) in alopecia patients. Both TCR alpha and TCR beta chains were sequenced from each blood RNA sample.

Study-wide conclusions, independent of this receptor: DPC sensitization did not change the number of TCRs with a frequency above 1 in 1000, and there was no evidence of changes in global repertoire structure. Repeated subsampling changed both the strength of the expansion versus patch-test correlation and the threshold at which that correlation became significant.

What the time point label conveys for this sample: healthy volunteer bleed at 2 weeks. Total RNA was extracted from unfractionated whole blood collected in Tempus Blood RNA tubes. About five healthy volunteers acted as controls for TCR sequencing and had blood drawn at day 0, 2 weeks and 6 weeks. This clonotype has just a few counts. Its cognate antigen has yet to be identified. No quality values exist for individual bases; no much larger clone is one base distant. Libraries were constructed by RACE. Instrument used: NextSeq 500. During library preparation, unique molecular identifiers were attached to individual cDNA molecules so that TCRs could be counted quantitatively and reproducibly. Regarding the original processing steps: Samples had a median of approximately 93,000 TCRs, with a range from roughly 20,000 to 700,000. The Decombinator software suite was used to annotate V, J and CDR3 in the TCR reads. For the PS versus PT1 abundance plots, all samples were subsampled to the same number of TCRs (28,000). TCRs were defined as expanded if absent before sensitization and observed at least eight times at the 2-week time point. TCRdb ran its own pipeline on the public reads, namely fastp trimming at Q25 and MiXCR clone calling, and kept in-frame beta chains. When rows share a CDR3 protein, they turn into one entry using the most common DNA and genes. These V and J calls are TCRdb output, not the study's own analysis. The sample table records 130,000 or so distinct CDR3 sequences; about 8.2% of these occur just once. The ten largest clones take up 1.5% to 2% of the sample.

The source of this sequence is a male donor in good health. Some clones in this sample may be carry-over from other donors' samples. Sequencing was carried out using whole blood.

CDR3 region: CSAPGPSYNEQFF. The nucleotide sequence reads as follows: TGCAGCGCTCCAGGCCCCTCCTACAATGAGCAGTTCTTC. This sequence uses TRBV29-1 and TRBJ2-1; there is no confident call for the D gene. The germline V gene gives CDR1 as SQVTM and CDR2 as ANQGSEA. The V and J ends are trimmed by 7 bases and 0 bases, leaving 10 bases between them. From cysteine to phenylalanine, the CDR3 is 13 amino acids long. CDR3 DNA only is kept here, 39 bases in frame from base 1.